A single sample gave rise to the 24 T cell receptor beta chains below, sequenced in a study of blood T cells in healthy people across ages (dated by TCRdb to the mid-2010s). Libraries were built with 5' RACE. Sequencing was carried out with an Illumina HiSeq 2500. A second PCR of roughly 6 to 12 cycles was run with a J-beta primer mix and a sample-barcoded 5' primer. Using fastp trimming at Q25 and MiXCR clonotype assembly, TCRdb reanalyzed the public sequencing data and kept in-frame beta chains. All rows with the same CDR3 protein become a single entry with the most common DNA and genes. For this sample the table gives over 600,000 distinct CDR3 sequences, of which 35% to 50% were detected only once. The top ten clones comprise approximately 18% of the sample. Sequenced input: blood. These receptors originate from a man of 80 years or more in good health.

This clonotype was found once. The chain links TRBV29-1 to TRBJ2-1, with 7 bases fitting TRBD1. Per germline, CDR1 SQVTM and CDR2 ANQGSEA. The junction had 15 bases not matched to a gene; V was cut back by 5 bases and J by 2 bases. The length of the CDR3 is 17 residues. Written as DNA, the CDR3 is TGCAGCGTTCGATCAGATAGGGACAGCTATACCTACAATGAGCAGTTCTTC. It is translated as CSVRSDRDSYTYNEQFF.

The chain uses TRBV6-6 and TRBJ2-7; unclear D gene. CDR3 length equals 14 residues. The ends were cut back, 6 bases at V and 7 bases at J, with 19 bases in the middle. CDR1 and CDR2 (germline): MNHNY, SVGAGI (reference sequence). CDR3 protein: CASRESGLSEEQYF. The CDR3, as DNA: TGTGCCAGCAGAGAATCCGGGCTGTCCGAGGAGCAGTACTTC.

A word on this clonotype: Given a much more abundant clone one base away, this may be a read error. The chain employs TRBV27 and TRBJ1-6; D is perhaps TRBD1 (5 bases). The CDR3 covers 14 residues. The V gene's germline CDR1 is MNHEY and CDR2 SMNVEV (reference sequence). CDR3 loop: CASSFVQGNAPPHF. The CDR3 DNA is TGTGCCAGCAGTTTTGTGCAGGGTAACGCACCCCCCCACTTT.

The chain employs TRBV29-1 and TRBJ2-7; D is perhaps TRBD2 (5 bases). Trimming took off 3 bases at V and 4 bases at J, with 19 bases between the two ends. CDR3 size: 15 residues. CDR1 and CDR2 from the germline V gene are SQVTM and ANQGSEA. Here the CDR3 DNA reads TGCAGCGTTGAGTCTGGCGGGTCCATATCTTACGAGCAGTACTTC. This encodes CSVESGGSISYEQYF.

This clonotype has more than one count but fewer than ten. This chain links TRBV7-2 with TRBJ2-5; 9 nucleotides align to TRBD2. Per germline, CDR1 SGHTA and CDR2 FQGNSA. Germline trimming cut 2 bases from V and 11 bases from J; bases unmatched to any gene: 15. This CDR3 region has 16 residues. CDR3 nucleotides: TGTGCCAGCAGCTTAACCCCCCTAGCGGGAAACAATGAGCAGTACTTC. Amino acids: CASSLTPLAGNNEQYF.

Points on this clonotype: A much bigger clone sits one base away, suggesting this may be a read error. J is TRBJ2-4 and V is TRBV4-2, with D possibly being TRBD2 (7 bases). Germline V CDR1 and CDR2: LGHNA, YNFKEQ. The CDR3 runs 16 residues. V gave up 1 base and J gave up 13 bases, with 23 bases separating them. The CDR3 nucleotides read TGTGCCAGCAGCCAAGCGCGGGGGACACCTCCCTACGGGCAGTACTTC. Translating gives CASSQARGTPPYGQYF.

This clonotype turned up a few times. The chain links TRBV29-1 to TRBJ2-7; the match to TRBD2 covers 14 bases. V shed 6 bases, J shed 2 bases, and the junction held 9 bases outside the gene matches. This CDR3 is built from 16 residues. Per the germline V gene, CDR1 is SQVTM and CDR2 is ANQGSEA. The CDR3 spells CSVSGLAGGQPYEQYF. The CDR3 DNA reads as TGCAGCGTGTCCGGACTAGCGGGAGGTCAACCCTACGAGCAGTACTTC.

This chain connects TRBV5-1 to TRBJ2-7; D is uncertain. Trimming took 4 bases from V and 1 from J, leaving 18 bases between them. Germline CDR1 and CDR2: SGHRS and YFSETQ. The CDR3 consists of 16 residues. The CDR3: CASSQAISHSSYEQYF. The CDR3 DNA reads TGCGCCAGCAGCCAAGCGATAAGCCACTCTTCCTACGAGCAGTACTTC.

The J gene is TRBJ1-2, the V gene TRBV4-3, with a weak D call TRBD1 (6 bases). Per the germline V gene, CDR1 is LGHNA and CDR2 is YSLEER. The CDR3 is 15 amino acids. Trimming pared 2 bases from V and 6 bases from J, leaving 16 bases between. CDR3 in amino acids: CASSQLIPGVHGYTF. In DNA, the CDR3 is TGCGCCAGCAGCCAACTGATCCCAGGGGTTCATGGCTACACCTTC.

In its sample, this clonotype was seen a few times. J is TRBJ1-2 and V is TRBV12-3 or TRBV12-4; no definite D call. Deletions cut 3 bases from V and 4 bases from J, with 6 bases between. The CDR3 has 12 amino acids. CDR3 loop: CASSLSAYGYTF. The CDR3 coding sequence is TGTGCCAGCAGTTTGTCGGCCTATGGCTACACCTTC.

The chain uses TRBV7-8 and TRBJ2-1, with 9 bases matching TRBD2. Germline values: CDR1 SGHVS, CDR2 FQNEAQ. This CDR3 contains 14 residues. V was clipped by 1 base and J by 10 bases; unmatched bases: 5. The CDR3 loop is CASSLVQREAEQFF. In DNA form, the CDR3 reads TGTGCCAGCAGCTTAGTTCAGCGGGAGGCCGAGCAGTTCTTC.

This clonotype was observed once. The chain recombines TRBV20-1 with TRBJ2-4; D gene unclear. CDR1 and CDR2 (germline): DFQATT, SNEGSKA (reference sequence). The CDR3 has 12 amino acids. Between the trimmed V and J ends, which lost 3 bases and 5 bases, there was a span of 8 bases. The CDR3 coding sequence is TGCAGTGCTAGCCGCTCCGAAAACATTCAGTACTTC. Its protein is CSASRSENIQYF.

The gene calls are TRBV7-3 and TRBJ2-5; TRBD2 matches 8 bases. The end of the DNA aligns better with TRBJ2-7, so the J call may be wrong. The CDR3 spans 15 residues. Germline V gene lookup returns CDR1 SGHTA and CDR2 FQGTGA. DNA of the CDR3: TGTGCCAGCAGCCCGGGACGAGCGGGAGTGAACGAGCAGTACTTC. Its protein product is CASSPGRAGVNEQYF.

V is TRBV12-3 or TRBV12-4 and J is TRBJ2-5, with 7 bases aligning to TRBD1. The V segment lost 1 base and the J segment 11 bases; nucleotides outside the gene matches: 10. CDR3 length: 14 residues. Written as DNA, the CDR3 is TGTGCCAGCAGTTTAGAGACAGGGATGGCAGGGCAGTACTTC. Protein product: CASSLETGMAGQYF.

The table lists this clonotype with a few counts. V and J are TRBV6-2 or TRBV6-3 and TRBJ2-5, with D tentatively TRBD2 (6 bases). This CDR3 contains 15 residues. CDR1 is MNHEY, CDR2 SVGEGT, per germline. The V gene lost 0 bases and the J gene lost 2 bases, with 10 bases spanning the gap. The CDR3 DNA is TGTGCCAGCAGTTACTCTGGGGACTGGCAAGAGACCCAGTACTTC. Protein sequence: CASSYSGDWQETQYF.

This clonotype came up once. The chain couples TRBV20-1 to TRBJ1-1, with a tentative D call TRBD1 (5 bases). The CDR3 contains 14 residues. V was pared by 6 bases and J by 7 bases, with 21 bases between. In germline, CDR1 is DFQATT, CDR2 SNEGSKA (reference sequence). The CDR3 DNA sequence: TGCAGTGCCTGGGGGGGGACGGTAGATAATGAAGCTTTCTTT. Translation: CSAWGGTVDNEAFF.

CDR3 residues: CASSLASGRSYIQYF. The DNA for the CDR3 is TGCGCCAGCAGCTTGGCTAGCGGGAGAAGTTACATTCAGTACTTC. The chain combines TRBV5-1 with TRBJ2-4; 10 bases match TRBD2. J gave up 8 bases and V 0 bases, and 5 bases lay outside the gene matches. This CDR3 has 15 residues. Germline V gene data show CDR1 as SGHRS and CDR2 as YFSETQ.

V and J are TRBV2 and TRBJ1-2, with D hard to call. The germline V and J ends were trimmed by 3 bases and 8 bases, with 16 bases remaining between them. This CDR3 region has 14 residues. Germline V gives CDR1 SNHLY, CDR2 FYNNEI. CDR3 region: CASSDLDPQFGYTF. In nucleotides, the CDR3 is TGTGCCAGCAGTGATCTGGACCCACAATTCGGCTACACCTTC. Full variable domain (missing parts from reference TRBV2 and TRBJ1-2): EPEVTQTPSHQVTQMGQEVILRCVPISNHLYFYWYRQILGQKVEFLVSFYNNEISEKSEIFDDQFSVERPDGSNFTLKIRSTKLEDSAMYFCASSDLDPQFGYTFGSGTRLTVV.

CDR3 loop: CSARLGQGFWNSPLHF. In DNA form, the CDR3 reads TGCAGTGCTAGACTCGGACAGGGTTTCTGGAATTCACCCCTCCACTTT. The chain combines TRBV20-1 with TRBJ1-6; 8 bases align to TRBD1. V was clipped by 2 bases and J by 7 bases; unmatched bases: 10. Germline V gene lookup returns CDR1 DFQATT and CDR2 SNEGSKA (reference sequence). The CDR3 covers 16 residues.

This clonotype turned up a few times. This chain connects TRBV9 to TRBJ2-5, with TRBD2 matching over 8 bases. From germline, CDR1 is SGDLS and CDR2 YYNGEE. The V and J ends lost 4 bases and 5 bases, in that order; junction bases with no gene match: 10. This CDR3 is 15 amino acids long. CDR3 protein: CASSPGSGTKETQYF. The CDR3 nucleotides read TGTGCCAGCAGCCCGGGTAGCGGGACTAAGGAGACCCAGTACTTC.

In its sample, this clonotype was seen many times. The V gene is TRBV29-1, the J gene TRBJ2-5; D remains unclear. V was trimmed by 2 bases and J by 0 bases, leaving 7 bases between them. Germline V CDR1 and CDR2: SQVTM, ANQGSEA. This CDR3 contains 13 residues. CDR3 loop: CSVETRYQETQYF. The CDR3 DNA reads TGCAGCGTTGAAACGAGGTACCAAGAGACCCAGTACTTC. The full variable domain, its missing parts supplied by reference TRBV29-1 and TRBJ2-5, is SAVISQKPSRDICQRGTSLTIQCQVDSQVTMMFWYRQQPGQSLTLIATANQGSEATYESGFVIDKFPISRPNLTFSTLTVSNMSPEDSSIYLCSVETRYQETQYFGPGTRLLVL.

This clonotype has only a few counts. This sequence joins TRBV5-6 and TRBJ2-5, with 7 positions matching TRBD1. The CDR3 extends over 15 amino acids. Trimming removed 5 bases from V and 10 bases from J; junction bases left unmatched: 17. Germline V CDR1 and CDR2: SGHDT, YYEEEE. Here the CDR3 DNA reads TGTGCCAGCAGTCGTCCAGGGGGAGAACTCAGGGACCAGTACTTC. Protein sequence: CASSRPGGELRDQYF.

This chain joins TRBV10-3 and TRBJ1-2; no clear D. This CDR3 is built from 12 residues. Germline values: CDR1 ENHRY, CDR2 SYGVKD. Trimming removed 6 bases from V and 8 bases from J, with 13 bases in between. CDR3 sequence: CAIRPAGGGYTF. The CDR3 DNA follows: TGTGCCATCAGACCGGCGGGAGGAGGCTACACCTTC.

This clonotype was counted at least ten times. The chain is built from TRBV29-1 and TRBJ2-3; 10 nucleotides agree with TRBD2. Germline-derived CDR1 and CDR2 are SQVTM and ANQGSEA. The CDR3 sequence is 13 residues long. The ends lost 6 bases at V and 6 bases at J; junction bases unmatched: 6. This chain's CDR3 is CSVPSGSEDTQYF. CDR3 sequence (DNA): TGCAGCGTCCCTAGCGGGAGTGAGGATACGCAGTATTTT.